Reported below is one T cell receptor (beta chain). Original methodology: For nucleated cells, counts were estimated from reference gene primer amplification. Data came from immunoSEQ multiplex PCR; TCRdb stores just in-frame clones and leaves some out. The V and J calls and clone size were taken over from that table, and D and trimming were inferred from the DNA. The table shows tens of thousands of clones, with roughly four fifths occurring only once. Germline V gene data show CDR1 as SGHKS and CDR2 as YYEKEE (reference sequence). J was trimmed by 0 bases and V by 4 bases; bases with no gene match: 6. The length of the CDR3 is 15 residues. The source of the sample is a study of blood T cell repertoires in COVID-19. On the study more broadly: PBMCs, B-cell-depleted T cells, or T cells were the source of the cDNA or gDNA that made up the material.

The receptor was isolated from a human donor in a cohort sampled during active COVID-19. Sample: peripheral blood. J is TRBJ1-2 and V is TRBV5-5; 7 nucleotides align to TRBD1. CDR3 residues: CASSLQGQTNYGYTF. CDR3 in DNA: TGTGCCAGCAGCCTTCAGGGACAGACTAACTATGGCTACACCTTC.